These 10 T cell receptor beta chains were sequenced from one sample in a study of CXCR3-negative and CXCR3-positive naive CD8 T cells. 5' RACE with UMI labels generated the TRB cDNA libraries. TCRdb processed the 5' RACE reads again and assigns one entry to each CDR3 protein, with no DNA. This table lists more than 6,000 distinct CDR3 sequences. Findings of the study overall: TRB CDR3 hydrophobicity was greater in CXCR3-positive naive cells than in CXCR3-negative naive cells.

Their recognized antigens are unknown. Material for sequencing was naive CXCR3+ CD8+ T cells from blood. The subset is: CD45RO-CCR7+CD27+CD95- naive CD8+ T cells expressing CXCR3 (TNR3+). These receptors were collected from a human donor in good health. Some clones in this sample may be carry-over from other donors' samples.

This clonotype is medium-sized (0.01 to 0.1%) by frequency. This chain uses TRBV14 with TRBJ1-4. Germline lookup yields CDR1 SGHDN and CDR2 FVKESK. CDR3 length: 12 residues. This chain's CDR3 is CASSPLNEKLFF.

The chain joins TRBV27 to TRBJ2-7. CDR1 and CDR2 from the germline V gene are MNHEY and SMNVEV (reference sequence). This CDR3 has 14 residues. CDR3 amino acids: CASSLAGVFHEQYF.

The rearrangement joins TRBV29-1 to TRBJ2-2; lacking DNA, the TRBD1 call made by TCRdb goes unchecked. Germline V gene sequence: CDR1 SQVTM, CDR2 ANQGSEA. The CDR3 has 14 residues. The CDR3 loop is CSAVGTNVLGELFF.

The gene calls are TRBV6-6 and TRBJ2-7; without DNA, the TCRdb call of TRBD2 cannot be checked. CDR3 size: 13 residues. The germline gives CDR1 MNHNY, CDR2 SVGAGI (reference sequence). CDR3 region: CASSWSLRYEQYF.

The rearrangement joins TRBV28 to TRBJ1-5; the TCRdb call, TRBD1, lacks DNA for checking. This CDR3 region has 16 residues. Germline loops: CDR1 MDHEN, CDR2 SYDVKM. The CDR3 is CASRLEFDSGNQPQHF.

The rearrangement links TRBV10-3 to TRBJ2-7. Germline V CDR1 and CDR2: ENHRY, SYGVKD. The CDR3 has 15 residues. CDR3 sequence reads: CAISETNQEYYEQYF.

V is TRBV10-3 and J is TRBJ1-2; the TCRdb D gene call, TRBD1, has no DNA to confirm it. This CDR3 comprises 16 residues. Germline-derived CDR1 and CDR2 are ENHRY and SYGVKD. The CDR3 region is CAISESSSTGLYGYTF.

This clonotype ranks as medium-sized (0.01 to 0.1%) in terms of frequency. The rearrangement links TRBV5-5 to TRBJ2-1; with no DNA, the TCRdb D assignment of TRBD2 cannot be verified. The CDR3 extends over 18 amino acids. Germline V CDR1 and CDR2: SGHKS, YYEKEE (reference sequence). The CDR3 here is CASSLDSLPSPLYNEQFF. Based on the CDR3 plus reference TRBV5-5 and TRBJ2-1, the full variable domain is DAGVTQSPTHLIKTRGQQVTLRCSPISGHKSVSWYQQVLGQGPQFIFQYYEKEERGRGNFPDRFSARQFPNYSSELNVNALLLGDSALYLCASSLDSLPSPLYNEQFFGPGTRLTVL.

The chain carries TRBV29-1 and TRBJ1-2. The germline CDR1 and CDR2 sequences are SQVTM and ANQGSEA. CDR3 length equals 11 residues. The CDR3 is CSASTNYGYTF.

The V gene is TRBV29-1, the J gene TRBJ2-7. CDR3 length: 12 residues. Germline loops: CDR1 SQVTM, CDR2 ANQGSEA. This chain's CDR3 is CSVGRGSYEQYF.